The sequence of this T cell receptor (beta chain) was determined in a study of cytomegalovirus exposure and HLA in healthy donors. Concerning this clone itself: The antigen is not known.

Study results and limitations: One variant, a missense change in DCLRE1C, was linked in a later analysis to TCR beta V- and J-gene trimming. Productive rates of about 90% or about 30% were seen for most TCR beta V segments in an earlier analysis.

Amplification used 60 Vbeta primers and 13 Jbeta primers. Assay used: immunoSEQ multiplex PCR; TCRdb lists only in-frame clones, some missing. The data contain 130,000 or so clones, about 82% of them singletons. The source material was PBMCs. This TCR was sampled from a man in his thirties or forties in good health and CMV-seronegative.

The CDR3 loop is CSVDEGGRYEQFF. The CDR3, as DNA: TGCAGCGTTGATGAGGGAGGTCGCTATGAGCAGTTCTTC. V is TRBV29-1 and J is TRBJ2-1; TRBD2 is a possible D gene (6 bases). The CDR3 totals 13 residues. Looked up from germline, CDR1 is SQVTM and CDR2 is ANQGSEA. V was clipped by 3 bases and J by 8 bases, with 14 bases between them.